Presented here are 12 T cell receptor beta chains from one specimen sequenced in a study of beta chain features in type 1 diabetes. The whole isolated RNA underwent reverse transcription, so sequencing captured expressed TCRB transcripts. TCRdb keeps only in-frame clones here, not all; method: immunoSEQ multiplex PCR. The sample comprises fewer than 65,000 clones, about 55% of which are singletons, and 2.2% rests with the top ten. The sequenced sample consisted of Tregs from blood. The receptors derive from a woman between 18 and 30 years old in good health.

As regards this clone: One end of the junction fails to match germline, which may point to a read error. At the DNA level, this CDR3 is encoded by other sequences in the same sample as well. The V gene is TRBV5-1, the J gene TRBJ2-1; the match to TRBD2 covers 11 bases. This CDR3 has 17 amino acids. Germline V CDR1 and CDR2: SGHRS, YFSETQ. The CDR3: CASTWNLAGGSYNEQFF. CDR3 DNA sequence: TGCGCCAGCACCTGGAATCTAGCGGGAGGTTCCTACAATGAACAGTTCTTC.

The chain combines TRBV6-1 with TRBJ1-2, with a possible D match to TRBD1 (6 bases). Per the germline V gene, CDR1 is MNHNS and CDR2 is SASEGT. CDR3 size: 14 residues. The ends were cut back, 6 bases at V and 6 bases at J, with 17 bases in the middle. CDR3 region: CASSPPSGGHGYTF. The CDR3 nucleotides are TGTGCCAGCAGCCCTCCCTCGGGGGGCCATGGCTACACCTTC.

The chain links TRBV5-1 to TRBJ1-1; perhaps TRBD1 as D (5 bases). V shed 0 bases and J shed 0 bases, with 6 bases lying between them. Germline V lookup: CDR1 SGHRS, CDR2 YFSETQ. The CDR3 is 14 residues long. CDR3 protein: CASSLGGVNTEAFF. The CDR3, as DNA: TGCGCCAGCAGCTTGGGGGGGGTGAACACTGAAGCTTTCTTT.

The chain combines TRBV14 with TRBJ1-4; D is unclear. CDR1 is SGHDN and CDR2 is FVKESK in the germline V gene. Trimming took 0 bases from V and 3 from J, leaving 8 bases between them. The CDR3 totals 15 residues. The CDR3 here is CASSQDGQANEKLFF. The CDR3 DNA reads TGTGCCAGCAGCCAAGATGGGCAGGCTAATGAAAAACTGTTTTTT.

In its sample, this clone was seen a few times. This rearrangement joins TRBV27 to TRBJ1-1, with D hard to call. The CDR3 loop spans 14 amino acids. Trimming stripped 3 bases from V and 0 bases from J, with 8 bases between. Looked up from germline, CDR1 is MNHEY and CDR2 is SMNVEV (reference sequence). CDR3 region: CASSLERMNTEAFF. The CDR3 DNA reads TGTGCCAGCAGTTTGGAGAGGATGAACACTGAAGCTTTCTTT.

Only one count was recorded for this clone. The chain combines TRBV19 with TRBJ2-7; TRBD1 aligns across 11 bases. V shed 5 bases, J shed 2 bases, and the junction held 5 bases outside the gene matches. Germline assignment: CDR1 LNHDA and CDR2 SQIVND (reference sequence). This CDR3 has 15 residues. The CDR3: CASSPGTGGTYEQYF. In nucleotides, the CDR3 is TGTGCCAGTAGTCCTGGGACAGGGGGTACCTACGAGCAGTACTTC.

In DNA, the CDR3 is TGTGCCAGCAGCCTGCATTCAGGCGCCGGCGTCAACTATGGCTACACCTTC. Translation: CASSLHSGAGVNYGYTF. V is TRBV7-9 and J is TRBJ1-2; the D is unclear. This CDR3 spans 17 amino acids. Trimming took off 5 bases at V and 2 bases at J, with 21 bases between the two ends. Per germline, CDR1 SEHNR and CDR2 FQNEAQ (reference sequence).

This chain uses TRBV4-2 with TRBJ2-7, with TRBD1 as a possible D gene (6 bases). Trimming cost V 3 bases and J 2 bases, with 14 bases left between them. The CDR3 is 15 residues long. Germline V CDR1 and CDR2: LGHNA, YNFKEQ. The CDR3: CASSHQDRHPYEQYF. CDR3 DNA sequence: TGTGCCAGCAGCCACCAGGACAGACACCCCTACGAGCAGTACTTC.

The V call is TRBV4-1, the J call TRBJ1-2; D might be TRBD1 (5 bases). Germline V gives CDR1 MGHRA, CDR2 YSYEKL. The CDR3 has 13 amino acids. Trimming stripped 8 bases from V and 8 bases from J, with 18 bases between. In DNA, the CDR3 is TGCGCCAGCGGTGGAAGGGGAAGAGGAGGCTACACCTTC. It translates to CASGGRGRGGYTF.

The chain's CDR3 is CASSRGTSGAYNEQFF. The CDR3 DNA reads TGCGCCAGCAGTAGGGGGACTAGCGGGGCTTACAATGAGCAGTTCTTC. The chain links TRBV10-2 to TRBJ2-1, with 13 bases matching TRBD2. V shed 5 bases and J 4 bases; nucleotides not matched to a gene: 5. Germline values: CDR1 WSHSY, CDR2 SAAADI. This CDR3 has 16 amino acids.

The CDR3, as DNA: TGCGCCAGCAGCGCGCCACTGGGACAGGGCCTTAACACCGGGGAGCTGTTTTTT. This sequence encodes CASSAPLGQGLNTGELFF. V and J are TRBV5-1 and TRBJ2-2, with 9 bases fitting TRBD1. Germline V gives CDR1 SGHRS, CDR2 YFSETQ. This CDR3 has 18 amino acids. The junction had 12 bases not matched to a gene; V was cut back by 4 bases and J by 2 bases.

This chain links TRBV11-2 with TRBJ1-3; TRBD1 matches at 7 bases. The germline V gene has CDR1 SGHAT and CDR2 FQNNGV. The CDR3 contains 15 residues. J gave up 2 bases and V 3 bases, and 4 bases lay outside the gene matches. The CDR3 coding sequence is TGTGCCAGCAGCTTCAACAGGGGAGCTGGAAACACCATATATTTT. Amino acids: CASSFNRGAGNTIYF.